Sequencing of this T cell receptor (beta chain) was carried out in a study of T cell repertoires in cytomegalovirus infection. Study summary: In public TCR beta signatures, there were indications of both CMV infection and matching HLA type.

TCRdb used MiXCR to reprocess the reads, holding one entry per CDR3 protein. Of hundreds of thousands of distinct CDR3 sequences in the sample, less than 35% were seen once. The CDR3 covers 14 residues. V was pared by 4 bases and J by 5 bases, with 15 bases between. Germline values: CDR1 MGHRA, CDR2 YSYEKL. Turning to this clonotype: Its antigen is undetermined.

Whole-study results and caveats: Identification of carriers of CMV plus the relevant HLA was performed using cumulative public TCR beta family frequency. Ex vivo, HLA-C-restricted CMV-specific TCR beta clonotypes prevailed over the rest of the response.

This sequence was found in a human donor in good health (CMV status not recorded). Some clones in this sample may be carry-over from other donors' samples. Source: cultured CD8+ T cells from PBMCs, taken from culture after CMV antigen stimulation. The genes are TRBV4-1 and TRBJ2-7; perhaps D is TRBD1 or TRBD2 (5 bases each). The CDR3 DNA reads TGCGCCAGCAGCCCCCGCCTGGGGACCGACGAGCAGTACTTC. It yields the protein CASSPRLGTDEQYF.